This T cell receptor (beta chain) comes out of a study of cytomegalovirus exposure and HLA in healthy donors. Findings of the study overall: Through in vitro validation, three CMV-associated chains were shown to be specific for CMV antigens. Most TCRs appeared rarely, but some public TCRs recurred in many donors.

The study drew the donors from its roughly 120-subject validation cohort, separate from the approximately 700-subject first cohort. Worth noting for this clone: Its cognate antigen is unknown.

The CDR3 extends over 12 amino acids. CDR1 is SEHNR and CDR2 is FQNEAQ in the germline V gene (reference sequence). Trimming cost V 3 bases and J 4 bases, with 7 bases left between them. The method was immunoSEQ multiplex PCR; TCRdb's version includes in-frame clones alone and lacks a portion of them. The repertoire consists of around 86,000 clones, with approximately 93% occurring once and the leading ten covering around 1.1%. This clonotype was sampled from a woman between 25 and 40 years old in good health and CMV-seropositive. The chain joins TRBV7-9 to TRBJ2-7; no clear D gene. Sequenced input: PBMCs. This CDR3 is CASSFTGYEQYF. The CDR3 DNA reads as TGTGCCAGCAGCTTTACCGGGTACGAGCAGTACTTC. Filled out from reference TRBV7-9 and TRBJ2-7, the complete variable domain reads DTGVSQNPRHKITKRGQNVTFRCDPISEHNRLYWYRQTLGQGPEFLTYFQNEAQLEKSRLLSDRFSAERPKGSFSTLEIQRTEQGDSAMYLCASSFTGYEQYFGPGTRLTVT.